The text below deals with one T cell receptor (beta chain). This clone's antigen is unknown. One base away there is no much larger clone; base qualities are not given. The meaning of the sample's time point label: cycle 2 day 1 (C2D1) of nivolumab. All trial patients had relapsed after autologous stem cell transplantation, with cohorts A, B and C differing in prior brentuximab vedotin exposure. The trial cohort comprised some 60 patients with relapsed/refractory classical Hodgkin lymphoma whose best overall responses were complete response, partial response or progressive disease. In the multi-cohort phase II CheckMate 205 trial, trial patients received single-agent nivolumab. Best overall response was determined by an independent review committee according to the 2007 International Working Group response criteria. Trial PBMCs were collected immediately before nivolumab initiation (C1D1) and during therapy at cycle 2 day 1 and cycle 4 day 1. Peripheral blood was collected in 8 mL Vacutainer Cell Preparation Tubes, from which PBMCs were isolated by centrifugation and then cryopreserved.

Including cysteine and phenylalanine, the CDR3 has 15 amino acids. Only the CDR3 DNA stays, 45 bases, in frame from base 1. Relative to germline, V is missing 5 bases and J is missing 8 bases, with 14 bases of the junction outside any gene match. As encoded in the germline V gene, CDR1 is SGHTA while CDR2 is FQGNSA. Genomic DNA was extracted with the Qiagen DNeasy kit from unsorted PBMCs and from negatively selected CD4+ and CD8+ fractions. Amplification of TCR beta CDR3 regions was done by immunoSEQ multiplex PCR with primers that anneal to V and J segments. A synthetic immune receptor repertoire was used to minimize amplification bias, and any remaining bias was removed computationally after sequencing. The paper's processing steps were these. Repertoire diversity was quantified as the Shannon entropy index using custom Python scripts. Unsorted, CD4+ and CD8+ repertoires were analyzed separately, except in combined analyses where CD4+ and CD8+ sequences were merged in silico. Clonal expansion was defined as a frequency increase of at least 2-fold after treatment compared with C1D1, and clones undetected at baseline were assigned a pseudocount of 0.5. Clones with 0 or 1 copy at C1D1 were defined as singleton clones, while clones with 2 or more copies were defined as non-singleton clones. Clones expanded in unsorted samples were assigned a CD4+, CD8+ or unknown annotation through matching of protein sequences in sorted samples from the same patient. Wilcoxon tests on paired samples were used to test changes in diversity from C1D1 to C4D1. Sourced from immuneACCESS, this table was stored by TCRdb with only in-frame sequences that have V and J called. A share of the clones is absent; for the studies checked, an unresolved V gene accounts for under half, and the remainder has no known explanation. Clonal size and the V and J genes are those of that table, whereas D and trimming came from the DNA. The sample contains 100,000 or so clones, 75% to 90% of them found a single time. The ten largest clones add up to 5.5% to 8.5% of the sample.

The data are from a study of PD-1 blockade in classical Hodgkin lymphoma (dated by TCRdb to the early 2020s). About the full investigation: Nivolumab dosing was 3 mg/kg intravenously every 2 weeks, continuing until either disease progression or unacceptable toxicity. To define a peripheral blood immune signature of response to PD-1 blockade in classical Hodgkin lymphoma, the study combined TCR beta sequencing with CyTOF. Here is what the overall study found, with its caveats: Among trial patients, those achieving complete response had baseline diversity similar to that of newly diagnosed patients, while diversity was significantly lower in partial responders and progressors. The study was limited to a single clinical trial cohort, and causes of repertoire differences, possibly disease activity or prior therapy, remained undefined. Lower diversity was observed in patients in whom nivolumab was started less than 1 year after ASCT, and these patients were excluded from later analyses so that confounding by immune reconstitution would be avoided. Newly diagnosed patients were reported to have lower baseline TCR diversity than healthy donors, and relapsed/refractory patients were reported to have lower baseline TCR diversity still. By C4D1, a significant rise was seen in CD4+ TCR diversity but not in CD8+ TCR diversity (p=0.0027 vs p=0.16), and the rise was most apparent among complete responders (p=0.02).

This receptor was identified in a human donor with classical Hodgkin lymphoma. Here the sequenced sample was peripheral blood mononuclear cells (PBMCs), taken before the second cycle of nivolumab. The V and J segments used are TRBV7-2 and TRBJ1-2, and 7 junctional nucleotides match TRBD1. CDR3 protein: CASSPNYWTGQGYTF. The bases are TGTGCCAGCAGCCCCAACTACTGGACAGGTCAGGGCTACACCTTC.